This T cell receptor (beta chain) was found in a study of T cell changes during pregnancy in multiple sclerosis. Per germline, CDR1 SNHLY and CDR2 FYNNEI. Trimming stripped 3 bases from V and 2 bases from J, with 5 bases between. CDR3 length: 12 residues. The repertoire was sequenced with immunoSEQ multiplex PCR; TCRdb's copy has only in-frame clones and lacks some. The repertoire holds around 16,000 clones, with 65% to 90% as singletons. The V call is TRBV2, the J call TRBJ2-7; D is unresolved. The material was CD8+ T cells from peripheral blood mononuclear cells, obtained after pregnancy. The sequence was obtained from a female donor in good health, enrolled as a control in a pregnancy study. The CDR3 nucleotides read TGTGCCAGCAGTGACCTCGCCTACGAGCAGTACTTC. It codes for CASSDLAYEQYF.